These 13 T cell receptor beta chains originate from one sample sequenced in a study of T cell responses to AZD1222 COVID-19 vaccine. Clones were sequenced by immunoSEQ multiplex PCR, and TCRdb holds only the in-frame ones, with some missing. Of roughly 93,000 clones in the sample, 65% to 90% were seen once. The sequences come from peripheral blood, collected on day 0 of AZD1222 vaccination. Every receptor here comes from an adult in good health.

The chain joins TRBV7-2 to TRBJ1-1, with TRBD1 as a possible D gene (5 bases). The CDR3 contains 13 residues. Germline loops: CDR1 SGHTA, CDR2 FQGNSA. Trimming stripped 4 bases from V and 3 bases from J, with 9 bases between. The chain's CDR3 is CASSSQGDTEAFF. Here the CDR3 DNA reads TGTGCCAGCAGCTCGCAGGGTGACACTGAAGCTTTCTTT.

The chain employs TRBV10-3 and TRBJ1-2; D may be TRBD1 (5 bases). CDR1 ENHRY and CDR2 SYGVKD come from the germline V gene. With 6 bases removed from V and 3 bases from J, the gap between germline ends came to 23 bases. This CDR3 has 17 amino acids. CDR3 sequence reads: CAIRAARDSRSYYGYTF. The CDR3, as DNA: TGTGCCATCAGGGCAGCCCGGGACTCCAGGAGCTACTATGGCTACACCTTC.

This clone was detected only a few times. The chain links TRBV6-2 or TRBV6-3 to TRBJ2-1, with 9 bases lining up with TRBD2. The CDR3 loop spans 15 amino acids. Germline V gene sequence: CDR1 MNHEY, CDR2 SVGEGT. V lost 2 bases to trimming and J lost 8 bases; unmatched junction nucleotides: 7. In DNA form, the CDR3 reads TGTGCCAGCAGTTACGGGGCGGGAGGGGTTGATGAGCAGTTCTTC. This gives the protein CASSYGAGGVDEQFF.

V gene TRBV6-5 combines with J gene TRBJ1-5; 8 bases are a match to TRBD1. The germline CDR1 and CDR2 sequences are MNHEY and SVGAGI. J gave up 7 bases and V 2 bases, and 4 bases lay outside the gene matches. This CDR3 contains 14 residues. The CDR3 sequence: CASSYAGGEQPQHF. In nucleotides, the CDR3 is TGTGCCAGCAGTTACGCAGGGGGCGAACAGCCCCAGCATTTT.

The chain is built from TRBV6-5 and TRBJ2-5; 9 positions agree with TRBD2. J lost 4 bases, V lost 5 bases, and 8 bases had no gene match. Germline V gives CDR1 MNHEY, CDR2 SVGAGI. This CDR3 has 15 residues. CDR3 DNA sequence: TGTGCCAGCAGTCGACTAGCGGATATCCGAGAGACCCAGTACTTC. It is translated as CASSRLADIRETQYF.

This clone was recorded at least ten times. CDR3 sequence reads: CASSLAGPDNEQFF. As DNA, the CDR3 is TGTGCCAGCAGCTTAGCGGGGCCTGACAATGAGCAGTTCTTC. The chain uses TRBV7-2 and TRBJ2-1; TRBD1 might be the D (5 bases). Germline loops: CDR1 SGHTA, CDR2 FQGNSA. This CDR3 is built from 14 residues. Trimming took off 0 bases at V and 5 bases at J, with 8 bases between the two ends.

This chain uses TRBV6-5 with TRBJ1-3, with D uncertain. Germline V gives CDR1 MNHEY, CDR2 SVGAGI. This CDR3 contains 13 residues. Trimming removed 8 bases at V and 6 bases at J, with 14 bases between. In DNA, the CDR3 is TGTGCCAGCCGAGGTGGGGTTCTAAACACCATATATTTT. Translation gives CASRGGVLNTIYF.

CDR3 sequence: CATSRPSFNTEAFF. As DNA, the CDR3 is TGTGCCACCAGCAGACCCTCGTTCAACACTGAAGCTTTCTTT. The V call is TRBV15, the J call TRBJ1-1; the D is unclear. The CDR3 is 14 residues long. CDR1 is LNHNV, CDR2 YYDKDF, per germline (reference sequence). Trimming cost V 2 bases and J 2 bases, with 9 bases left between them. Full variable domain (remainder filled in from reference TRBV15 and TRBJ1-1): DAMVIQNPRYQVTQFGKPVTLSCSQTLNHNVMYWYQQKSSQAPKLLFHYYDKDFNNEADTPDNFQSRRPNTSFCFLDIRSPGLGDTAMYLCATSRPSFNTEAFFGQGTRLTVV.

The chain joins TRBV19 to TRBJ1-5; D gene unclear. Trimming shortened V by 5 bases and J by 6 bases, and 17 bases separated the two germline ends. CDR1 is LNHDA, CDR2 SQIVND, per germline (reference sequence). The CDR3 extends over 15 amino acids. CDR3 coding DNA: TGTGCCAGTAGTGGCCAGGACGGGTTTGGTCAGCCCCAGCATTTT. Protein product: CASSGQDGFGQPQHF.

This clone was observed once. This sequence joins TRBV13 and TRBJ2-3; TRBD2 matches 10 bases. Germline-derived CDR1 and CDR2 are PRHDT and FYEKMQ (reference sequence). The junction had 3 bases not matched to a gene; V was cut back by 2 bases and J by 4 bases. This CDR3 comprises 15 residues. The CDR3 nucleotides read TGTGCCAGCAGCTTATCTCTAGCGGGGGCAGATACGCAGTATTTT. Protein sequence: CASSLSLAGADTQYF.

This clone was observed a single time. This chain links TRBV6-5 with TRBJ1-2, with 7 positions matching TRBD1. Germline CDR1 reads MNHEY; CDR2 reads SVGAGI. The CDR3 is made up of 15 amino acids. The ends lost 7 bases at V and 1 base at J; junction bases unmatched: 9. CDR3 bases: TGTGCCAGCACCACAGAAAGGGACAGTAACTATGGCTACACCTTC. Protein sequence: CASTTERDSNYGYTF.

The V and J genes are TRBV11-2 and TRBJ2-5; 12 nucleotides agree with TRBD1. V lost 3 bases to trimming and J lost 4 bases; unmatched junction nucleotides: 9. CDR1 is SGHAT and CDR2 is FQNNGV in the germline V gene. The CDR3 runs to 17 residues. CDR3 in amino acids: CASSFGTGGPGGETQYF. The CDR3 region has the DNA TGTGCCAGCAGCTTCGGGACAGGGGGCCCAGGGGGAGAGACCCAGTACTTC.

The rearrangement links TRBV14 to TRBJ1-6; D call uncertain. The CDR3 is 12 amino acids. The V gene lost 0 bases and the J gene lost 12 bases, with 6 bases spanning the gap. CDR1 and CDR2 from the germline V gene are SGHDN and FVKESK. CDR3 DNA: TGTGCCAGCAGCCAAGAAGTAGGACCCCTCCACTTT. Protein sequence: CASSQEVGPLHF.